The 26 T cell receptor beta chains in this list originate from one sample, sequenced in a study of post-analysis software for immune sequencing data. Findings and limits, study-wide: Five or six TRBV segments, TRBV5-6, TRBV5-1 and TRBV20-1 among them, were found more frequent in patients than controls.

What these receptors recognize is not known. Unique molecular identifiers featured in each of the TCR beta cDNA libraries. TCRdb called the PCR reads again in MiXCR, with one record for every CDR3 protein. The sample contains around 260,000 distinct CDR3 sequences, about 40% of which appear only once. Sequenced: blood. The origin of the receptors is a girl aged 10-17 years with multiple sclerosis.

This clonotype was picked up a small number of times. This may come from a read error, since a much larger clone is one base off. The CDR3 sequence is CASSSVSPGARYGYTF. The CDR3 region has the DNA TGTGCCAGCAGCTCAGTTTCCCCGGGAGCCCGTTATGGCTACACCTTC. This chain joins TRBV25-1 and TRBJ1-2; D not resolved. The CDR3 is made up of 16 amino acids. Trimming removed 6 bases at V and 5 bases at J, with 22 bases between. Per the germline V gene, CDR1 is MGHDK and CDR2 is SYGVNS.

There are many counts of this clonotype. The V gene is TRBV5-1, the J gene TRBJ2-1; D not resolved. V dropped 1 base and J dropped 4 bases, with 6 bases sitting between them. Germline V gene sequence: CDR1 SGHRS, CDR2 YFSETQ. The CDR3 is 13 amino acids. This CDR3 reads CASSLYGYNEQFF. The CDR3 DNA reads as TGCGCCAGCAGCTTGTACGGGTACAATGAGCAGTTCTTC.

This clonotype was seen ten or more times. CDR3 region: CASSVLKGPTNYGYTF. The CDR3 DNA follows: TGTGCCAGCAGCGTACTGAAGGGCCCTACCAACTATGGCTACACCTTC. The V and J genes are TRBV9 and TRBJ1-2; D not resolved. The length of the CDR3 is 16 residues. Deletions cut 1 base from V and 2 bases from J, with 15 bases between. Germline lookup yields CDR1 SGDLS and CDR2 YYNGEE.

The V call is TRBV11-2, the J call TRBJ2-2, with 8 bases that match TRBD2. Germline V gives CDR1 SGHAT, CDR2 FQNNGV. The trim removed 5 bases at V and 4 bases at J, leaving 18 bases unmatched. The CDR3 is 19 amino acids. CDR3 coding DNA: TGTGCCAGCAGCCTCTGGACAGCACCGGGACTAGTGCGCACCGGGGAGCTGTTTTTT. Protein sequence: CASSLWTAPGLVRTGELFF.

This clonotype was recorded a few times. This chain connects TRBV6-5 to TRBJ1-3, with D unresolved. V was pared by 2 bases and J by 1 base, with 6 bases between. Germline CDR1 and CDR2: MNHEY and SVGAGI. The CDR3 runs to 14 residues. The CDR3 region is CASSYGISGNTIYF. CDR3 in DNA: TGTGCCAGCAGTTACGGCATTTCTGGAAACACCATATATTTT.

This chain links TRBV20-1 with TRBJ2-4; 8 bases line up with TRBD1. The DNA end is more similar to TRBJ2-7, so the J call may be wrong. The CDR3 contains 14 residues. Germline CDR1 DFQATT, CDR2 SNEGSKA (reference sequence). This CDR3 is CSARDDRGSGEQYF. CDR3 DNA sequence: TGCAGTGCTAGGGACGACAGGGGTTCGGGCGAGCAGTACTTC.

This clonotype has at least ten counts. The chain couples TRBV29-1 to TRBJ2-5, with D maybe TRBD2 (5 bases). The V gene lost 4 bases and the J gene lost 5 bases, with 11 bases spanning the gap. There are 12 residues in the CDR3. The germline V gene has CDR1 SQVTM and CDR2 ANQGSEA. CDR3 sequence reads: CSVVFRGETQYF. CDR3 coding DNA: TGCAGCGTTGTGTTCCGAGGGGAGACCCAGTACTTC.

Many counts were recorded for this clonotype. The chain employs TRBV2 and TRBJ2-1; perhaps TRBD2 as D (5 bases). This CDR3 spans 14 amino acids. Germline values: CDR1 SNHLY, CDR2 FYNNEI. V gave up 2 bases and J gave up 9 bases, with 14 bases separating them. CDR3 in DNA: TGTGCCAGCAGTGAATTTCTAGCTGGGAGTGAGCAGTTCTTC. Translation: CASSEFLAGSEQFF.

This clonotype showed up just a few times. CDR3 nucleotides: TGTAGCCATGGGACGGAGTACAATGAGCAGTTCTTC. Amino acids: CSHGTEYNEQFF. The genes are TRBV6-6 and TRBJ2-1; D possibly matches TRBD1 or TRBD2 (5 bases each). The CDR3 loop spans 12 amino acids. The germline V gene encodes CDR1 MNHNY and CDR2 SVGAGI (reference sequence).

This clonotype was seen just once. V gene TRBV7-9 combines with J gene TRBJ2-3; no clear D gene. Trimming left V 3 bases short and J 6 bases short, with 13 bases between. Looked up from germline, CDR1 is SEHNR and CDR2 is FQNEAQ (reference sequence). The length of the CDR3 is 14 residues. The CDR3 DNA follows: TGTGCCAGCAGCTTTCTTTACTCGGTCGATACGCAGTATTTT. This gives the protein CASSFLYSVDTQYF.

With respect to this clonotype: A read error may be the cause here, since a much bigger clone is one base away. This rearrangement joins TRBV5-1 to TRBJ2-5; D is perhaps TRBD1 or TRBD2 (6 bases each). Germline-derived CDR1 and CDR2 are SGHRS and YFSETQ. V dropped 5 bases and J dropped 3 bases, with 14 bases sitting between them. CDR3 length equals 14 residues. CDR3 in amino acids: CASSGVGGEETQYF. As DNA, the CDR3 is TGCGCCAGCAGTGGAGTGGGGGGCGAAGAGACCCAGTACTTC.

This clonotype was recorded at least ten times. CDR3 nucleotides: TGTGCCAGCAGTTTAGGCCATGGCTACACCTTC. It codes for CASSLGHGYTF. The chain links TRBV12-3 or TRBV12-4 to TRBJ1-2; no clear D gene. This CDR3 has 11 residues. V dropped 1 base and J dropped 6 bases, with 3 bases sitting between them.

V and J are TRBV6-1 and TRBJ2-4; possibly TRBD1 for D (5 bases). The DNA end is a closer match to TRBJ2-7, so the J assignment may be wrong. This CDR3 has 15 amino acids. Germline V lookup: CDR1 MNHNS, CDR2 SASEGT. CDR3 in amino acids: CASSDRAGSVYEQYF. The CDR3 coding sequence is TGTGCCAGCAGTGATAGGGCAGGGTCCGTATACGAGCAGTACTTC.

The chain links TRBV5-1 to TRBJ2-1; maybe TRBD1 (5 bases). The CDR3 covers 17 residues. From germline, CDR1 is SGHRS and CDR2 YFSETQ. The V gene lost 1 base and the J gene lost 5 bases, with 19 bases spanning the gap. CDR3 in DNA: TGCGCCAGCAGCTTGCTACTCTACAGGCAAGGAAACAATGAGCAGTTCTTC. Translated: CASSLLLYRQGNNEQFF.

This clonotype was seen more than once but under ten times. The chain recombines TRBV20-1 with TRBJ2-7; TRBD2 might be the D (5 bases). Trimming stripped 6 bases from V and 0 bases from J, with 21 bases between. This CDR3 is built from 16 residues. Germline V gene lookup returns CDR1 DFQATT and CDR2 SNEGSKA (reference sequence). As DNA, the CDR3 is TGCAGTGCGGCAGCATTAGAGGGCGCGTCCTCCTACGAGCAGTACTTC. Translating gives CSAAALEGASSYEQYF.

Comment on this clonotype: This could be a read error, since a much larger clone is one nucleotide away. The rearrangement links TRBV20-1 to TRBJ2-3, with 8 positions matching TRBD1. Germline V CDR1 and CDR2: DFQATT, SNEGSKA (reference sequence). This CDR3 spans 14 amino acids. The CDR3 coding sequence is TGCAGTGCTTCACCCGTCAGGGGGCAAGATATGCAGTATTTT. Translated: CSASPVRGQDMQYF.

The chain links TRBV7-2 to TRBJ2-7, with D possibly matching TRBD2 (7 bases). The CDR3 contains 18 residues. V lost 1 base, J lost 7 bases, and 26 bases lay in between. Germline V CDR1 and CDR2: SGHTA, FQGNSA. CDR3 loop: CASSLVGAGGSARGEQYF. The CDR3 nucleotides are TGTGCCAGCAGCTTAGTGGGGGCAGGCGGGAGCGCGCGGGGTGAGCAGTACTTC.

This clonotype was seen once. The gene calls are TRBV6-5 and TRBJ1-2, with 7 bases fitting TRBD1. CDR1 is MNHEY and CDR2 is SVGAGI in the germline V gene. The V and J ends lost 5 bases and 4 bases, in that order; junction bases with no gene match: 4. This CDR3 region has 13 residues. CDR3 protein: CASSPWTGYGYTF. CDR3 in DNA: TGTGCCAGCAGTCCCTGGACAGGCTATGGCTACACCTTC.

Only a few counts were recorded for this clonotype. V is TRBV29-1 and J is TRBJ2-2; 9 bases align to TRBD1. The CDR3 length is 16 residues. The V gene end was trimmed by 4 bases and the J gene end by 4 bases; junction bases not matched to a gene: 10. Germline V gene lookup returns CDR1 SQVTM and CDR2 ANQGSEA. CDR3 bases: TGCAGCGTTGGAGGACAGGGGTATCCCAGCACCGGGGAGCTGTTTTTT. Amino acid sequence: CSVGGQGYPSTGELFF.

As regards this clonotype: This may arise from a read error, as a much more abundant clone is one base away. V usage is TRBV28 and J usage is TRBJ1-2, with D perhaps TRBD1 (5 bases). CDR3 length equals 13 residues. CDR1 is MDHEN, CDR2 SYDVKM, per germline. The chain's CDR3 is CASSLHRGYGHTF. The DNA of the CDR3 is TGTGCCAGCAGTTTGCATCGGGGCTATGGCCACACCTTC.

Here the CDR3 reads CATRQGNEETQYF. CDR3 coding DNA: TGTGCCACCCGACAGGGGAACGAAGAGACCCAGTACTTC. V usage is TRBV25-1 and J usage is TRBJ2-5, with TRBD1 matching over 8 bases. Looked up from germline, CDR1 is MGHDK and CDR2 is SYGVNS. Trimming took 10 bases from V and 3 from J; bases not matched to a gene: 7. The CDR3 has 13 residues.

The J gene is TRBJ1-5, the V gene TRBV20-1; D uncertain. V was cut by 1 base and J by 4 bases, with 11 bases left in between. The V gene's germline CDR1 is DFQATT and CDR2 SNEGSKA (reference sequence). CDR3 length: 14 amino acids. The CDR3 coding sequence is TGCAGTGCTAGAGGAGGGTCCCGGAATCAGCCCCAGCATTTT. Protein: CSARGGSRNQPQHF.

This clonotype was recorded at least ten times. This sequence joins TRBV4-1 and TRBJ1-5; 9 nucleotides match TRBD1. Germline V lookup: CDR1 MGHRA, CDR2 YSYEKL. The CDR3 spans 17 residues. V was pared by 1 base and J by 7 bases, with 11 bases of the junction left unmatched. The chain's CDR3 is CASSQVQTGGSLQPQHF. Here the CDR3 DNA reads TGCGCCAGCAGCCAAGTCCAGACAGGGGGAAGCCTCCAGCCCCAGCATTTT.

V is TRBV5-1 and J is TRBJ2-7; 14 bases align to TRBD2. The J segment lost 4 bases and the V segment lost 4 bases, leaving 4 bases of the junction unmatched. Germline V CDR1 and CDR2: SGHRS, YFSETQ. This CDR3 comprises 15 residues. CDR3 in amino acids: CASSQRLAGGYEQYF. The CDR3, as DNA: TGCGCCAGCAGCCAGAGACTAGCGGGAGGGTACGAGCAGTACTTC.

The CDR3 reads CSARAIQLEAFF. CDR3 bases: TGCAGTGCTAGAGCTATACAGCTTGAAGCTTTCTTT. This chain links TRBV20-1 with TRBJ1-1, with D unresolved. Trimming cost V 1 base and J 7 bases, with 10 bases left between them. The CDR3 spans 12 residues. The germline gives CDR1 DFQATT, CDR2 SNEGSKA (reference sequence).

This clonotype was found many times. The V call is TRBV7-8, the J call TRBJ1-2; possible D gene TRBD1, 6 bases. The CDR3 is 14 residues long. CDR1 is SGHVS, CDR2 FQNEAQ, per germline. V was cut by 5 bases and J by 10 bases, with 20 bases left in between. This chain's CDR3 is CASSPNREFTAYTF. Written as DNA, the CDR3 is TGTGCCAGCAGCCCAAACAGGGAATTTACTGCCTACACCTTC. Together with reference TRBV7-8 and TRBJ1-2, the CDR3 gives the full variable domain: GAGVSQSPRYKVAKRGQDVALRCDPISGHVSLFWYQQALGQGPEFLTYFQNEAQLDKSGLPSDRFFAERPEGSVSTLKIQRTQQEDSAVYLCASSPNREFTAYTFGSGTRLTVV.